The rows below give T cell receptor beta chains drawn from one sample of a study of blood T cells in healthy people across ages. MiXCR was run by TCRdb on the 5' RACE reads, yielding one entry per CDR3 protein. The repertoire holds about 760,000 distinct CDR3 sequences, 20% to 30% seen once, with around 9.2% in the top ten. Separately, the same data were catalogued under a study of T cells of mothers and their children.

The sample was blood. Receptors were obtained from a boy younger than 18 in good health. Both conserved end residues are part of each CDR3. Fields, in order: clone size, J gene, D gene, V gene, CDR3 protein, CDR3 DNA. A D gene is named only where the DNA matches it firmly. Clone size appears in some rows only: once, few, many, or a class for an expanded clone.

few	TRBJ2-3	NA	TRBV7-3	CASSSRYGTDTQYF	TGTGCCAGCAGTTCCCGGTACGGCACAGATACGCAGTATTTT
NA	TRBJ2-4	NA	TRBV19	CASSISAGNIQYF	TGTGCCAGTAGTATTTCAGCCGGGAACATTCAGTACTTC
few	TRBJ2-5	NA	TRBV3-1	CASSQVSRAETQYF	TGTGCCAGCAGCCAAGTAAGCCGGGCGGAGACCCAGTACTTC
few	TRBJ1-1	NA	TRBV6-5	CASSAGDTEAFF	TGTGCCAGCAGCGCGGGGGACACTGAAGCTTTCTTT
NA	TRBJ2-1	TRBD2	TRBV20-1	CSASASGMDEQFF	TGCAGTGCTAGCGCTAGCGGTATGGATGAGCAGTTCTTC
few	TRBJ2-7	NA	TRBV10-1	CASSDHPQGRTQYF	TGCGCCAGCAGTGACCACCCGCAGGGTCGAACGCAGTACTTC
NA	TRBJ1-3	NA	TRBV12-3/TRBV12-4	CASSATKNTIYF	TGTGCCAGCAGCGCCACGAAAAACACCATATATTTT
few	TRBJ2-5	NA	TRBV28	CASSLGDRSWPAQETQYF	TGTGCCAGCAGTTTGGGCGACAGATCATGGCCGGCCCAAGAGACCCAGTACTTC
few	TRBJ2-7	NA	TRBV29-1	CSVGDRLSYEQYF	TGCAGCGTGGGCGACAGGCTGTCCTACGAGCAGTACTTC
few	TRBJ2-5	TRBD1	TRBV12-5	CASGLRTGQETQYF	TGTGCTAGTGGTTTGAGGACAGGTCAAGAGACCCAGTACTTC
NA	TRBJ2-6	NA	TRBV10-3	CAISDFGVMNFSGANVLTF	TGTGCCATCAGTGATTTCGGGGTTATGAACTTTTCTGGGGCCAACGTCCTGACTTTC
NA	TRBJ1-4	NA	TRBV4-1	CASSQTPTGGEKLFF	TGCGCCAGCAGCCAGACGCCAACGGGTGGTGAAAAACTGTTTTTT
NA	TRBJ1-5	NA	TRBV2	CASSGDGGNQPQHF	TGTGCCAGCAGTGGGGACGGGGGGAATCAGCCCCAGCATTTT
few	TRBJ2-4	NA	TRBV7-2	CASSLTGPNIQYF	TGTGCCAGCAGCTTAACAGGGCCGAACATTCAGTACTTC
few	TRBJ2-1	NA	TRBV29-1	CSVEDGTGLRDEQFF	TGCAGCGTTGAAGATGGAACGGGTCTTAGGGATGAGCAGTTCTTC
few	TRBJ2-1	NA	TRBV20-1	CSAGSLIRSYNEQFF	TGCAGTGCCGGCAGCTTGATCCGCTCCTACAATGAGCAGTTCTTC
NA	TRBJ1-1	NA	TRBV29-1	CSVEGDPGGAFF	TGCAGCGTCGAAGGGGACCCCGGAGGCGCTTTCTTT